This TCR beta chain is drawn from a study of tumor-infiltrating lymphocytes in primary liver carcinoma. Extraction of RNA together with DNA used about 17-30 mg of unsorted bulk tissue. Patients underwent surgical resection for primary liver carcinoma. Sampling of each tumor involved five separate regions. From about 0.45 ug total RNA, TCR beta cDNA was generated with a primer in the constant region. Libraries covering TCR beta were generated through three nested multiplex PCR rounds (using a slightly modified ARM-PCR). A C-beta reverse primer was combined with TRBV1-TRBV30 forward primers in the first two PCR rounds, and each round had approximately 10 cycles. MiXCR, run by TCRdb on the multiplex PCR reads, gives a single entry per CDR3 protein. Of 100,000 or so distinct CDR3 sequences in the sample, around two thirds were seen once. Broader study findings: Only around 7.5-25% of top clones occurred in all five tumor regions.

The CDR3 covers 15 residues. The germline V gene encodes CDR1 LNHDA and CDR2 SQIVND (reference sequence). In the case of this clonotype: The target antigen is unknown. One junction end disagrees with the germline gene, perhaps due to a read error.

The clonotype was recovered from a woman aged 60-75 years with primary liver carcinoma and hepatitis B virus infection. Specimen: liver tumor tissue from sampling region 2. Subset noted: tumor region T2, inferior pole. The gene calls are TRBV19 and TRBJ1-1; D ambiguous. The CDR3 DNA reads TGTGCCAGTAGTATCGGGAGCGGCAGGAACACTGAAGATTTCTTT. Translating it yields CASSIGSGRNTEDFF.